Listed here is a single T cell receptor beta chain. The antigen is undetermined. Sequenced by immunoSEQ multiplex PCR; TCRdb stores in-frame clones only, minus some. The sample has 550,000 to 700,000 clones; around four fifths are singletons. This sample is part of a study of shared clonotypes between healthy human individuals. Study-level findings and limits: Sequencing depth was a factor that was expected to affect clonotype sharing among donors.

The CDR3 extends over 15 amino acids. CDR1 is SGHTA, CDR2 FQGNSA, per germline. Germline trimming cut 5 bases from V and 9 bases from J; bases unmatched to any gene: 6. The source of this sequence is a woman aged 25 to 45 in good health. The sequenced material came from memory CD4+ T cells sorted from blood. Subset: CD45RA-negative fraction. The V gene is TRBV7-2, the J gene TRBJ2-1, with 14 bases matching TRBD2. The CDR3 spells CASSPTSGRGFEQFF. The CDR3 DNA reads TGTGCCAGCAGCCCGACTAGCGGGAGGGGTTTTGAGCAGTTCTTC.